The entry that follows covers one T cell receptor beta chain sequence. These data belong to a study of blood T cell repertoires in COVID-19. Whole-study context: Nucleic acid was either cDNA or gDNA, and it came from T cells, B-cell-depleted T cells, or PBMCs.

The CDR3 is 17 amino acids. The germline V gene has CDR1 SGHTA and CDR2 FQGNSA. Trimming cost V 1 base and J 2 bases; bases outside gene matches: 4. The method was immunoSEQ multiplex PCR; TCRdb's version includes in-frame clones alone and lacks a portion of them. Of fewer than 300,000 clones in the sample, approximately 85% were seen once. The sequenced sample consisted of peripheral blood. This receptor was obtained from a woman between 25 and 40 years old with acute or convalescent COVID-19. The rearrangement uses TRBV7-2 and TRBJ2-1; 11 bases match TRBD2. The CDR3 loop is CASSLVGSGRAYNEQFF. The CDR3 DNA reads TGTGCCAGCAGCTTAGTGGGTAGCGGGAGGGCCTACAATGAGCAGTTCTTC.